This TCR beta chain was identified in a study of T cell repertoires in cytomegalovirus infection. TCRdb reprocessed the reads via MiXCR and lists one record per CDR3 protein. The table includes about 310,000 distinct CDR3 sequences, 15% to 20% detected once. From germline, CDR1 is SNHLY and CDR2 FYNNEI. The CDR3 contains 14 residues. Trimming left V 6 bases short and J 0 bases short, with 10 bases between. Only a few counts were recorded for this clonotype. Material: PBMCs. The chain uses TRBV2 and TRBJ2-3; no definite D call. This clonotype was obtained from a human donor in good health (CMV status not recorded). Some clones in this sample may be carry-over from other donors' samples. CDR3: CASRDRTSTDTQYF. CDR3 DNA: TGTGCCAGCAGGGATAGAACAAGCACAGATACGCAGTATTTT.